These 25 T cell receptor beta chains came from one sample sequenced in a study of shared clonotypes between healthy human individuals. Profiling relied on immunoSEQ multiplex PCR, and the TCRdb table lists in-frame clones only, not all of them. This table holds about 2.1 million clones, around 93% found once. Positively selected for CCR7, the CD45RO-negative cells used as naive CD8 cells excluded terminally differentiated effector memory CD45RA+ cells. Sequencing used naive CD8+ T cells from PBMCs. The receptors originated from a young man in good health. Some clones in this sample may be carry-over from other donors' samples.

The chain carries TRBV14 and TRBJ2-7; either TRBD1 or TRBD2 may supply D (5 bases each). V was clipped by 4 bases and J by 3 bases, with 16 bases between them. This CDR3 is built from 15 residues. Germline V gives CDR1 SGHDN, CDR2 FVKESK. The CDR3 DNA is TGTGCCAGCAGCCTAGAGGGACGGGACCACTACGAGCAGTACTTC. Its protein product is CASSLEGRDHYEQYF.

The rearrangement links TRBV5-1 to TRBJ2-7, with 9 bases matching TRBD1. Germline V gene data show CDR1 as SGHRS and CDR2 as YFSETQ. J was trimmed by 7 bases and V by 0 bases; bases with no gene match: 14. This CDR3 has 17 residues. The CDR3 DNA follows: TGCGCCAGCAGCTTGGACCTTATGGGACAGGGAAGGATGGAGCAGTACTTC. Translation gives CASSLDLMGQGRMEQYF.

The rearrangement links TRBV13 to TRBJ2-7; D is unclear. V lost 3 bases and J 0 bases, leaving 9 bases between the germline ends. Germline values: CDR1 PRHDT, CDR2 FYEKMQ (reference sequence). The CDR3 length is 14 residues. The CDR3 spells CASSFGRYSYEQYF. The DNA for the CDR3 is TGTGCCAGCAGCTTCGGACGCTACTCCTACGAGCAGTACTTC.

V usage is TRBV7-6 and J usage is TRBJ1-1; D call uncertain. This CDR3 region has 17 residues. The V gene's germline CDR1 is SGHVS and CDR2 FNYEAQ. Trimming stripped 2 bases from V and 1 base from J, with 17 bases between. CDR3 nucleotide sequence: TGTGCCAGCAGCTTATCTGACAAGCGCGTTTCGAACACTGAAGCTTTCTTT. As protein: CASSLSDKRVSNTEAFF.

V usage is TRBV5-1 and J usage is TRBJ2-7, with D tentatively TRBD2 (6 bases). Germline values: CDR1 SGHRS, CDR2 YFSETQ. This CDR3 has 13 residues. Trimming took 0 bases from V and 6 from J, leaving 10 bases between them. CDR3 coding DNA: TGCGCCAGCAGCTTGGCGGGAGCGGTCGAGCAGTACTTC. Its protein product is CASSLAGAVEQYF. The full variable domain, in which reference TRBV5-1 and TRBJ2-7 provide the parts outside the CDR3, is KAGVTQTPRYLIKTRGQQVTLSCSPISGHRSVSWYQQTPGQGLQFLFEYFSETQRNKGNFPGRFSGRQFSNSRSEMNVSTLELGDSALYLCASSLAGAVEQYFGPGTRLTVT.

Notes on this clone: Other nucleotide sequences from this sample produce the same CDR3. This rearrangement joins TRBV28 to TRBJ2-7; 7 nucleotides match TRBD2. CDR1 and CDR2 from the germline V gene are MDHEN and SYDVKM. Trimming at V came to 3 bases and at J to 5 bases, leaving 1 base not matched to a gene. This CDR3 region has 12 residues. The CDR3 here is CASSFSGDEQYF. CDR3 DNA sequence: TGTGCCAGCAGTTTCAGCGGGGACGAGCAGTACTTC.

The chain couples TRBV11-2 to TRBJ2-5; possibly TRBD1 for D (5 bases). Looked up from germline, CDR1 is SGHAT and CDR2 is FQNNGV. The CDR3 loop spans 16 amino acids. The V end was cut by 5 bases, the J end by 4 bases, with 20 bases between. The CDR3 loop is CASSTAVGPQGETQYF. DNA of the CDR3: TGTGCCAGCAGCACAGCCGTCGGGCCCCAGGGAGAGACCCAGTACTTC.

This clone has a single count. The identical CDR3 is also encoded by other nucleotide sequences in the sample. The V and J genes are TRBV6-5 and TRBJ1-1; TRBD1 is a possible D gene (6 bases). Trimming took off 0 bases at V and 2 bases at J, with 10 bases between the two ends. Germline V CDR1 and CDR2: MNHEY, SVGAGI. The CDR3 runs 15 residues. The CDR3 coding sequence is TGTGCCAGCAGTTACTCGGATGGGGGCAACACTGAAGCTTTCTTT. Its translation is CASSYSDGGNTEAFF.

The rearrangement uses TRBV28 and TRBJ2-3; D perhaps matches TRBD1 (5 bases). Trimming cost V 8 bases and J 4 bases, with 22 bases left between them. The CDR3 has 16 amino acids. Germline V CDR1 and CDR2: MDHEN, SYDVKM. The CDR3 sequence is CASYRSPRSPPDTQYF. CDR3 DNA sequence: TGTGCCAGCTACAGGTCGCCTCGTTCACCGCCAGATACGCAGTATTTT.

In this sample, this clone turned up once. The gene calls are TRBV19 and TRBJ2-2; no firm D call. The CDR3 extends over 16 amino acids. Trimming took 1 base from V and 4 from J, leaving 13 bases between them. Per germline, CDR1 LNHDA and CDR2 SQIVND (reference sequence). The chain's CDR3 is CASSIVHLPGTGELFF. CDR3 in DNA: TGTGCCAGTAGTATAGTTCACCTTCCGGGCACCGGGGAGCTGTTTTTT.

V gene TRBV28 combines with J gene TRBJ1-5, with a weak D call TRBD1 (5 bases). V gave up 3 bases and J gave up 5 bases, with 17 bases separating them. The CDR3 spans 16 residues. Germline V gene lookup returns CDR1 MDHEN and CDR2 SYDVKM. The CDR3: CASSFSTDTHYQPQHF. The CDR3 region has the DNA TGTGCCAGCAGTTTTAGTACGGACACGCACTATCAGCCCCAGCATTTT.

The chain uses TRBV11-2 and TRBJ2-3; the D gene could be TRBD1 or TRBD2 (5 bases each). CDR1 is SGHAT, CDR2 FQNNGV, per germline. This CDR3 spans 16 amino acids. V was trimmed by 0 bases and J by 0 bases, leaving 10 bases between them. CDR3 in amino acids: CASSLDGGWSTDTQYF. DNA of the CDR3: TGTGCCAGCAGCTTAGATGGGGGATGGAGCACAGATACGCAGTATTTT.

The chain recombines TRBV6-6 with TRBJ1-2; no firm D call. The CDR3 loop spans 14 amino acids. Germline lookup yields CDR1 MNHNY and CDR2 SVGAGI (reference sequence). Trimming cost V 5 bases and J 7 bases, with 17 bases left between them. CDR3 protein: CASSTMTNPRGYTF. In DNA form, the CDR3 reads TGTGCCAGCAGTACCATGACCAACCCTCGTGGCTACACCTTC.

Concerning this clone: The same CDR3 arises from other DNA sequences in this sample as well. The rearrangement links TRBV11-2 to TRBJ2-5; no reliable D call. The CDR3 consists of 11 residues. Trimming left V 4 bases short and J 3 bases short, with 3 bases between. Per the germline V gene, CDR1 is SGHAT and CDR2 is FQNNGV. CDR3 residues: CASSSEETQYF. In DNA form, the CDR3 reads TGTGCCAGCAGCTCCGAAGAGACCCAGTACTTC.

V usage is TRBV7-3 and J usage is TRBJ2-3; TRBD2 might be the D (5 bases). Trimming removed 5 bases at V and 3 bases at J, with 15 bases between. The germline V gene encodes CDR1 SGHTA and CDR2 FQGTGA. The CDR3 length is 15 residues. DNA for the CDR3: TGTGCCAGCAGCCCGACGTCTCGGAGGACAGATACGCAGTATTTT. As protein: CASSPTSRRTDTQYF.

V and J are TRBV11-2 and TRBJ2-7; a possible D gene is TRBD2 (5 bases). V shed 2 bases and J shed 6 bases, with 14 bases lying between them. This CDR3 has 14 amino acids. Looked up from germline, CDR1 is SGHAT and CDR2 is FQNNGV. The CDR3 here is CASSLTPGMSEQYF. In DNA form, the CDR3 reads TGTGCCAGCAGCTTAACCCCGGGAATGAGCGAGCAGTACTTC.

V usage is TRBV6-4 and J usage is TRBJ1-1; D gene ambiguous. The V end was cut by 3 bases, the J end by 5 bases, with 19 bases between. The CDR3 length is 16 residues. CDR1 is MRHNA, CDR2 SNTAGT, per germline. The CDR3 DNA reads TGTGCCAGCAGTGAAAGGAGCCACACTGCGGTAACTGAAGCTTTCTTT. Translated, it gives CASSERSHTAVTEAFF.

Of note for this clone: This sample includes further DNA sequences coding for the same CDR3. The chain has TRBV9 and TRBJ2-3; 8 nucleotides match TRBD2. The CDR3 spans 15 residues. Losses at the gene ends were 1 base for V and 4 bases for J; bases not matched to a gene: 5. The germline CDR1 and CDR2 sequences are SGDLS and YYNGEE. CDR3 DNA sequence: TGTGCCAGCAGCGTATCCAGCGGGAGAGCAGATACGCAGTATTTT. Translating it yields CASSVSSGRADTQYF.

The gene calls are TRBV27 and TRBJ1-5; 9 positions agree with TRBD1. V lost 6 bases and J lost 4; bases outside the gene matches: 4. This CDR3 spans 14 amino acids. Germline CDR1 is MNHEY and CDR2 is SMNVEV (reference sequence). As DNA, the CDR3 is TGTGCCAGCAGGGCCGACAGGGGGAATCAGCCCCAGCATTTT. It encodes CASRADRGNQPQHF.

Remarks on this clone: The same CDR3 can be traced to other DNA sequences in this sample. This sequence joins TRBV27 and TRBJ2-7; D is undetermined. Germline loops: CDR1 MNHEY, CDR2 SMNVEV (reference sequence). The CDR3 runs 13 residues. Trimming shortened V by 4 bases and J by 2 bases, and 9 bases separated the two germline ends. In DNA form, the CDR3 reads TGTGCCAGCAGTTCTGGGTTAACCTACGAGCAGTACTTC. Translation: CASSSGLTYEQYF.

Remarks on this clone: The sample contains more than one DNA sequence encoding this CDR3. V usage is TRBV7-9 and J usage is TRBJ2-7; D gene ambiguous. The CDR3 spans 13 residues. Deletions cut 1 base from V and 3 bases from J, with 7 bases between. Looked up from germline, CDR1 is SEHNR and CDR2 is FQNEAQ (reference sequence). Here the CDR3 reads CASSLDGDYEQYF. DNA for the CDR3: TGTGCCAGCAGCTTAGACGGCGACTACGAGCAGTACTTC.

The CDR3 DNA reads TGTGCCAGCAGTGAAAAATACAGAGCCTACGAGCAGTACTTC. Its protein product is CASSEKYRAYEQYF. The J gene is TRBJ2-7, the V gene TRBV6-1; D unresolved. CDR1 MNHNS and CDR2 SASEGT come from the germline V gene. The CDR3 is 14 amino acids. Between the trimmed V and J ends, which lost 2 bases and 2 bases, there was a span of 10 bases.

The CDR3 spells CAISPGLLSYEQYF. The CDR3 DNA follows: TGTGCCATCAGTCCGGGACTTCTGTCCTACGAGCAGTACTTC. The chain uses TRBV10-3 and TRBJ2-7; TRBD2 is a possible D gene (6 bases). The CDR3 spans 14 residues. V was cut by 5 bases and J by 1 base, with 12 bases left in between. Germline CDR1 reads ENHRY; CDR2 reads SYGVKD.

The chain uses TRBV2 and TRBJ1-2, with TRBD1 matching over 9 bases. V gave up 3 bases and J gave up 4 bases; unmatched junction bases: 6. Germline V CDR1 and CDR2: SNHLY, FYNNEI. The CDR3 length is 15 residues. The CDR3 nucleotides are TGTGCCAGCAGTGAGGGGACAGGGTCTGGCTATGGCTACACCTTC. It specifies CASSEGTGSGYGYTF. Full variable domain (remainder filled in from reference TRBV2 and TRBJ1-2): EPEVTQTPSHQVTQMGQEVILRCVPISNHLYFYWYRQILGQKVEFLVSFYNNEISEKSEIFDDQFSVERPDGSNFTLKIRSTKLEDSAMYFCASSEGTGSGYGYTFGSGTRLTVV.

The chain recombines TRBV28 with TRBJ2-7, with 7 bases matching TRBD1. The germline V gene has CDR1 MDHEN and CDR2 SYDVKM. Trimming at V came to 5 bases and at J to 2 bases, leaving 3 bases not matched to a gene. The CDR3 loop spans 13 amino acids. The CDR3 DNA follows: TGTGCCAGCAGTCCGGGACAGACCTACGAGCAGTACTTC. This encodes CASSPGQTYEQYF.